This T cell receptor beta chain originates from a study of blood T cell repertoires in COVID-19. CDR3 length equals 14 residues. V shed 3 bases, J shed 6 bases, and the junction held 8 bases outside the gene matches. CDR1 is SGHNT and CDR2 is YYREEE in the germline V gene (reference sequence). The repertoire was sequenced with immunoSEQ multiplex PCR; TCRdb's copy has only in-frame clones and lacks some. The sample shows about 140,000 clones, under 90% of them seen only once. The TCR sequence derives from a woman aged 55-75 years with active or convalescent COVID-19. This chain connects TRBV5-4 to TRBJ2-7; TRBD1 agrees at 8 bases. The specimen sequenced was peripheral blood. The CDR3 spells CASSSLTGAGEQYV. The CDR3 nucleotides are TGTGCCAGCAGCTCGCTGACAGGGGCGGGCGAGCAGTACGTC.